This TCR beta chain is drawn from a study of shared clonotypes between healthy human individuals. Whole-study context: Aged between 18 and 49, the donors were a couple of women and three men.

V was trimmed by 0 bases and J by 6 bases, leaving 30 bases between them. The CDR3 loop spans 20 amino acids. Germline V gives CDR1 SGHRS, CDR2 YFSETQ. Unsorted PBMC DNA sequencing spanned ten immunoSEQ deep assay plates. Sequencing was performed with immunoSEQ multiplex PCR; in TCRdb, only in-frame clones are kept and a portion is missing. In the table there are about 490,000 clones, 79% of which are singletons. Adult donors, all healthy and HIV-negative, had no recent acute infections or vaccinations. This chain joins TRBV5-1 and TRBJ2-5; D may be TRBD1 or TRBD2 (5 bases each). Sequencing used PBMCs. The receptor was derived from a woman aged 40 to 55 in good health. Some clones in this sample may be carry-over from other donors' samples. DNA for the CDR3: TGCGCCAGCAGCTTGGGACGGTGGTTTTTCCGGGACCCCCCGTTGAAGACCCAGTACTTC. Translation gives CASSLGRWFFRDPPLKTQYF.